These 2 T cell receptor beta chains share one sample of origin, sequenced in a study of regulatory T cells in long-lasting Graves disease. For TCR beta, libraries came from iRepertoire HTBI primers and Arm-PCR of CDR3 regions. TCRdb itself ran the multiplex PCR reads through MiXCR, one entry per CDR3 protein. The sample holds under 800,000 distinct CDR3 sequences, under 20% seen once. Time point here: newly diagnosed GD, antithyroid drugs for less than 3 months. Researchers made the TCR library from RNA that was extracted from PBMCs. These data are also associated with another study on T cells in Graves' hyperthyroidism and ophthalmopathy.

The sample here was peripheral blood mononuclear cells (PBMCs), taken at new diagnosis, from a patient treated with antithyroid drugs. These receptors were taken from a woman aged 30 to 39 with Graves disease.

Many counts were recorded for this clonotype. J is TRBJ2-5 and V is TRBV15; tentative D call: TRBD1 (6 bases). CDR3 size: 14 residues. V lost 1 base, J lost 4 bases, and 10 bases lay in between. Per the germline V gene, CDR1 is LNHNV and CDR2 is YYDKDF (reference sequence). This chain's CDR3 is CATSRGRGGETQYF. CDR3 nucleotide sequence: TGTGCCACCAGCAGAGGCAGGGGCGGAGAGACCCAGTACTTC.

This chain links TRBV10-2 with TRBJ1-5; D is uncertain. Germline loops: CDR1 WSHSY, CDR2 SAAADI. The CDR3 length is 16 residues. V dropped 8 bases and J dropped 4 bases, with 21 bases sitting between them. The CDR3 DNA reads TGCGCCAGCGGTCCCAAGCTACAGCGACTAAATCAGCCCCAGCATTTT. It encodes CASGPKLQRLNQPQHF.